The 18 T cell receptor beta chains below come from one sample, sequenced in a study of blood T cell repertoires in COVID-19. The assay was immunoSEQ multiplex PCR, and TCRdb's table has in-frame clones only and misses some. The repertoire holds roughly 200,000 clones, with over 75% as singletons. The sample consisted of peripheral blood. The receptors come from a man in his fifties who had recovered from COVID-19.

The rearrangement links TRBV5-5 to TRBJ1-2; 8 positions agree with TRBD1. This CDR3 is built from 16 residues. The junction had 12 bases not matched to a gene; V was cut back by 0 bases and J by 8 bases. Looked up from germline, CDR1 is SGHKS and CDR2 is YYEKEE (reference sequence). CDR3 amino acids: CASSLDRGYSLRGYTF. The CDR3 DNA is TGTGCCAGCAGCTTGGACAGGGGGTATTCCTTGCGGGGCTACACCTTC.

This clone was seen more than once but under ten times. V is TRBV5-5 and J is TRBJ1-3; 7 bases agree with TRBD1. The CDR3 contains 12 residues. V trimming: 7 bases; J trimming: 9 bases; junction bases outside the gene matches: 7. Germline CDR1 is SGHKS and CDR2 is YYEKEE (reference sequence). CDR3 protein: CASLDRVGTIYF. CDR3 coding DNA: TGTGCCAGCCTCGACAGGGTTGGCACCATATATTTT.

The V and J genes are TRBV27 and TRBJ2-1; 11 bases align to TRBD2. This CDR3 has 13 amino acids. The V segment lost 7 bases and the J segment 8 bases; nucleotides outside the gene matches: 4. The germline V gene has CDR1 MNHEY and CDR2 SMNVEV (reference sequence). CDR3 nucleotide sequence: TGTGCCAGCACTCTAGCGGGAGGTGATGAGCAGTTCTTC. As protein: CASTLAGGDEQFF.

The genes are TRBV7-9 and TRBJ2-3, with 7 bases matching TRBD2. Germline values: CDR1 SEHNR, CDR2 FQNEAQ (reference sequence). The V and J ends lost 2 bases and 0 bases, in that order; junction bases with no gene match: 5. This CDR3 comprises 16 residues. This CDR3 reads CASSLFSSGSTDTQYF. CDR3 coding DNA: TGTGCCAGCAGCTTATTCAGTAGCGGGAGCACAGATACGCAGTATTTT.

This chain connects TRBV5-1 to TRBJ2-2, with 9 bases matching TRBD2. Germline assignment: CDR1 SGHRS and CDR2 YFSETQ. V was clipped by 4 bases and J by 1 base; unmatched bases: 5. There are 16 residues in the CDR3. CDR3 DNA: TGCGCCAGCAGCAATAGCGGGAGCGGGAACACCGGGGAGCTGTTTTTT. It is translated as CASSNSGSGNTGELFF.

This chain uses TRBV6-1 with TRBJ2-7, with 11 bases aligning to TRBD2. CDR1 is MNHNS and CDR2 is SASEGT in the germline V gene. With 3 bases clipped from V and 6 bases from J, the junction kept 4 bases outside the gene matches. The CDR3 extends over 14 amino acids. The CDR3 sequence is CASSDSGRAREQYF. Here the CDR3 DNA reads TGTGCCAGCAGTGATAGCGGGAGGGCCCGCGAGCAGTACTTC.

The V and J genes are TRBV7-9 and TRBJ2-3, with no clear D. The CDR3 has 13 amino acids. With 5 bases removed from V and 2 bases from J, the gap between germline ends came to 8 bases. Germline assignment: CDR1 SEHNR and CDR2 FQNEAQ (reference sequence). In DNA form, the CDR3 reads TGTGCCAGCAGCACAGTCCCCACAGATACGCAGTATTTT. It specifies CASSTVPTDTQYF.

This chain connects TRBV7-3 to TRBJ2-2, with 7 bases identical to TRBD2. The CDR3 sequence is 16 residues long. Germline V CDR1 and CDR2: SGHTA, FQGTGA. Trimming cost V 1 base and J 4 bases; bases outside gene matches: 6. This chain's CDR3 is CASSLRRGSSTGELFF. The CDR3 DNA reads as TGTGCCAGCAGCTTAAGGCGCGGGAGTAGCACCGGGGAGCTGTTTTTT. The full variable domain, completed using reference TRBV7-3 and TRBJ2-2, is GAGVSQTPSNKVTEKGKYVELRCDPISGHTALYWYRQSLGQGPEFLIYFQGTGAADDSGLPNDRFFAVRPEGSVSTLKIQRTERGDSAVYLCASSLRRGSSTGELFFGEGSRLTVL.

V gene TRBV30 combines with J gene TRBJ2-7; 10 positions match TRBD1. With V trimmed by 4 bases and J by 2 bases, 17 bases remained unmatched. CDR3 length equals 18 residues. The germline V gene encodes CDR1 GTSNPN and CDR2 SVGIG (reference sequence). CDR3 nucleotides: TGTGCCTGGACCTTCCCGGGACAGGGGTCTAATAAGACCTACGAGCAGTACTTC. It translates to CAWTFPGQGSNKTYEQYF.

The chain couples TRBV5-1 to TRBJ2-3; 7 bases fit TRBD1. V lost 1 base to trimming and J lost 1 base; unmatched junction nucleotides: 15. In germline, CDR1 is SGHRS, CDR2 YFSETQ. The CDR3 is 19 residues long. The CDR3, as DNA: TGCGCCAGCAGCTTGCAATATGGATCTCCCACAGGGGGCACAGATACGCAGTATTTT. Translating it yields CASSLQYGSPTGGTDTQYF.

This clone was found once. This chain joins TRBV6-6 and TRBJ2-7; D unclear. V dropped 6 bases and J dropped 2 bases, with 8 bases sitting between them. CDR1 is MNHNY, CDR2 SVGAGI, per germline (reference sequence). The CDR3 extends over 12 amino acids. The CDR3 DNA follows: TGTGCCAGCAGGTACGACACCTACGAGCAGTACTTC. It codes for CASRYDTYEQYF.

This chain uses TRBV27 with TRBJ1-2; a weak D match, TRBD1 (5 bases). The germline V and J ends were trimmed by 5 bases and 6 bases, with 16 bases remaining between them. The CDR3 covers 14 residues. Germline values: CDR1 MNHEY, CDR2 SMNVEV (reference sequence). The CDR3 loop reads CASSPRVPKDGYTF. DNA of the CDR3: TGTGCCAGCAGTCCCAGGGTTCCGAAGGATGGCTACACCTTC.

The chain links TRBV2 to TRBJ2-7, with D unclear. The V and J ends lost 5 bases and 4 bases respectively, with 3 bases between them. From germline, CDR1 is SNHLY and CDR2 FYNNEI. The CDR3 is 10 amino acids. CDR3 DNA: TGTGCCAGCAGTCATTACGAGCAGTACTTC. Translation: CASSHYEQYF.

The chain recombines TRBV6-5 with TRBJ2-2; 7 nucleotides match TRBD1. The CDR3 contains 15 residues. CDR1 and CDR2 (germline): MNHEY, SVGAGI. Trimming cost V 6 bases and J 7 bases; bases outside gene matches: 11. The CDR3 sequence is CASRVSPTGVGELFF. CDR3 bases: TGTGCCAGCAGGGTTAGTCCAACAGGGGTCGGGGAGCTGTTTTTT.

This sequence joins TRBV24-1 and TRBJ2-3, with a possible D match to TRBD2 (6 bases). The V end was cut by 5 bases, the J end by 2 bases, with 22 bases between. Germline values: CDR1 KGHDR, CDR2 SFDVKD. CDR3 length: 18 residues. The CDR3 sequence: CATSAPDPQAGTTDTQYF. CDR3 DNA: TGTGCCACCAGTGCCCCTGACCCCCAGGCGGGAACCACAGATACGCAGTATTTT.

The rearrangement uses TRBV11-3 and TRBJ2-7, with 11 bases identical to TRBD1. Germline CDR1 is SGHNT and CDR2 is YENEEA. Trimming at V came to 5 bases and at J to 5 bases, leaving 5 bases not matched to a gene. CDR3 size: 14 residues. CDR3 coding DNA: TGTGCCAGCAGCCGGACAGGGGGCGTCGACGAGCAGTACTTC. It translates to CASSRTGGVDEQYF. Based on the CDR3 plus reference TRBV11-3 and TRBJ2-7, the full variable domain is EAGVVQSPRYKIIEKKQPVAFWCNPISGHNTLYWYLQNLGQGPELLIRYENEEAVDDSQLPKDRFSAERLKGVDSTLKIQPAELGDSAVYLCASSRTGGVDEQYFGPGTRLTVT.

The chain combines TRBV30 with TRBJ1-1; D gene ambiguous. Germline V gene data show CDR1 as GTSNPN and CDR2 as SVGIG (reference sequence). This CDR3 contains 14 residues. Trimming took 0 bases from V and 2 from J, leaving 10 bases between them. The CDR3 region has the DNA TGTGCCTGGAGTGTACAATGGTCTAACACTGAAGCTTTCTTT. This gives the protein CAWSVQWSNTEAFF.

The J gene is TRBJ1-1, the V gene TRBV2, with 8 nucleotides matching TRBD1. The germline V gene has CDR1 SNHLY and CDR2 FYNNEI. V gave up 9 bases and J gave up 3 bases; unmatched junction bases: 6. The CDR3 totals 13 residues. CDR3 nucleotides: TGTGCCAGAAGAGAGACAGGGGACACTGAAGCTTTCTTT. It yields the protein CARRETGDTEAFF.